This TCR beta chain is from a study of early T cells in non-severe SARS-CoV-2 infection. For the study at large: The authors sequenced bulk RNA from unsorted whole blood, leaving chains unpaired. Points from the study as a whole: Matching against VDJdb likely underestimated virus-specific expansions, favoring anti-spike CD8.

The germline V gene has CDR1 SGHTA and CDR2 FQGNSA. This CDR3 contains 13 residues. Trimming cost V 4 bases and J 4 bases, with 7 bases left between them. Individual cDNA molecules were tagged with unique molecular identifiers. One entry per CDR3 protein results from TCRdb running MiXCR on the 5' RACE reads. The sample has 55,000 to 70,000 distinct CDR3 sequences, roughly 13% seen once. This clonotype was counted at least ten times. Antigen specificity is unknown. The sequencing input was whole blood. The chain carries TRBV7-2 and TRBJ2-2; D gene unclear. This receptor was identified in an adult who was a healthcare worker with PCR-confirmed SARS-CoV-2 infection or an uninfected control (not recorded which). The CDR3 loop reads CASSSVITGELFF. Written as DNA, the CDR3 is TGTGCCAGCAGCTCGGTGATCACCGGGGAGCTGTTTTTT.